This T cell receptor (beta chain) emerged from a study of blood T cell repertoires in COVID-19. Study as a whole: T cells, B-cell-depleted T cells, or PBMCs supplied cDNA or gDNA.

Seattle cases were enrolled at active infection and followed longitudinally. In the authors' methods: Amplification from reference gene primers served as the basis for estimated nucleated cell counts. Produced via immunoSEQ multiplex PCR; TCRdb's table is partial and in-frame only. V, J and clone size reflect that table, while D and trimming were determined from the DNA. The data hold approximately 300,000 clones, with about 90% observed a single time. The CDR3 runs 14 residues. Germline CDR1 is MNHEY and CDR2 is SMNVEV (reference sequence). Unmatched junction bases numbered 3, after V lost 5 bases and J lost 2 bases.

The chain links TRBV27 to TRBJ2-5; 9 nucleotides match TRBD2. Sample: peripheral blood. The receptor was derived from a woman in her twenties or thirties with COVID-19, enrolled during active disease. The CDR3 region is CASSILAGQETQYF. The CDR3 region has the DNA TGTGCCAGCAGTATCCTAGCGGGGCAAGAGACCCAGTACTTC.